The 26 T cell receptor beta chains listed next were all sequenced from one sample in a study of blood T cell repertoires in COVID-19. Repertoires were generated with immunoSEQ multiplex PCR, while TCRdb's copy carries only in-frame clones and drops some. This sample has 200,000 to 250,000 clones; around 83% occur once, and the top ten carry around 1%. The sample comprised peripheral blood. These receptor sequences come from a man aged 40-50 years with acute or convalescent COVID-19.

The chain links TRBV4-3 to TRBJ1-4; a possible D gene is TRBD1 (6 bases). The CDR3 spans 17 residues. Germline CDR1 reads LGHNA; CDR2 reads YSLEER. Trimming took 0 bases from V and 7 from J, leaving 18 bases between them. The CDR3 region has the DNA TGCGCCAGCAGCCAAGAATCGCTCTTAGGGGGGGCTGAAAAACTGTTTTTT. Amino acid sequence: CASSQESLLGGAEKLFF.

V gene TRBV7-2 combines with J gene TRBJ2-1, with 10 bases that match TRBD1. The junction had 8 bases not matched to a gene; V was cut back by 5 bases and J by 1 base. The CDR3 is 17 residues long. The germline gives CDR1 SGHTA, CDR2 FQGNSA. This CDR3 is CASSPFGTGVSYNEQFF. The DNA for the CDR3 is TGTGCCAGCAGCCCCTTCGGGACAGGGGTATCCTACAATGAGCAGTTCTTC.

There are a few counts of this clone. This chain connects TRBV27 to TRBJ1-5; possible D gene TRBD1, 6 bases. From germline, CDR1 is MNHEY and CDR2 SMNVEV (reference sequence). With 2 bases removed from V and 4 bases from J, the gap between germline ends came to 6 bases. The CDR3 is 13 amino acids. The CDR3 DNA reads as TGTGCCAGCAGTTTACAGGGGAATCAGCCCCAGCATTTT. It is translated as CASSLQGNQPQHF.

This chain links TRBV11-2 with TRBJ2-3; D might be TRBD1 (5 bases). The CDR3 contains 16 residues. V shed 2 bases and J shed 5 bases, with 17 bases lying between them. Germline V lookup: CDR1 SGHAT, CDR2 FQNNGV. This CDR3 reads CASSLSLAGYGDTQYF. The CDR3 region has the DNA TGTGCCAGCAGCTTATCATTAGCAGGGTATGGAGATACGCAGTATTTT.

The chain joins TRBV29-1 to TRBJ1-2; 7 nucleotides match TRBD1. V shed 0 bases and J 2 bases; nucleotides not matched to a gene: 6. In germline, CDR1 is SQVTM, CDR2 ANQGSEA. The CDR3 has 15 amino acids. The CDR3 is CSVEERGPYNYGYTF. The DNA of the CDR3 is TGCAGCGTTGAAGAGAGGGGGCCCTACAACTATGGCTACACCTTC.

This clone was observed a handful of times. The chain joins TRBV7-9 to TRBJ1-5, with D unclear. CDR1 is SEHNR and CDR2 is FQNEAQ in the germline V gene (reference sequence). The V end was cut by 1 base, the J end by 7 bases, with 14 bases between. The CDR3 has 15 residues. DNA for the CDR3: TGTGCCAGCAGCTTAGAGGGAGGATTCGCCCAGCCCCAGCATTTT. Protein product: CASSLEGGFAQPQHF.

Worth noting for this clone: Other DNA sequences in this specimen translate into the identical CDR3. This chain links TRBV5-1 with TRBJ1-2; possible D gene TRBD1, 6 bases. The V gene's germline CDR1 is SGHRS and CDR2 YFSETQ. This CDR3 region has 13 residues. Trimming stripped 4 bases from V and 2 bases from J, with 9 bases between. CDR3 in DNA: TGCGCCAGCAGCCCGGACAGAAACTATGGCTACACCTTC. Translated: CASSPDRNYGYTF.

This chain joins TRBV13 and TRBJ1-2; 7 bases are a match to TRBD1. The CDR3 is 14 amino acids. V trimming: 5 bases; J trimming: 5 bases; junction bases outside the gene matches: 8. Germline V gene sequence: CDR1 PRHDT, CDR2 FYEKMQ (reference sequence). CDR3 region: CASSEQGRKYGYTF. CDR3 DNA: TGTGCCAGCAGCGAACAGGGGCGGAAGTATGGCTACACCTTC.

V is TRBV10-2 and J is TRBJ1-2; D perhaps matches TRBD1 (5 bases). CDR3 size: 13 residues. Between the trimmed V and J ends, which lost 9 bases and 8 bases, there was a span of 19 bases. Germline CDR1 reads WSHSY; CDR2 reads SAAADI. CDR3 sequence reads: CASAKQVTSGYTF. The CDR3 DNA follows: TGCGCCAGTGCTAAACAGGTTACCTCCGGCTACACCTTC.

This clone was observed once. The chain recombines TRBV5-6 with TRBJ1-5, with 7 bases identical to TRBD1. The germline gives CDR1 SGHDT, CDR2 YYEEEE. The V gene end was trimmed by 3 bases and the J gene end by 0 bases; junction bases not matched to a gene: 12. This CDR3 spans 18 amino acids. The CDR3 reads CASSSGITGAYSNQPQHF. CDR3 coding DNA: TGTGCCAGCAGCTCGGGGATTACAGGGGCTTATAGCAATCAGCCCCAGCATTTT.

This rearrangement joins TRBV3-1 (or the pseudogene TRBV3-2) to TRBJ1-6; the D is unclear. The CDR3 extends over 17 amino acids. The V end was cut by 1 base, the J end by 2 bases, with 12 bases between. Germline values: CDR1 LGHDT, CDR2 YNNKEL (reference sequence). The CDR3 sequence: CASSQVQRGTYNSPLHF. The CDR3 nucleotides are TGTGCCAGCAGCCAAGTGCAACGGGGAACCTATAATTCACCCCTCCACTTT.

This clone was seen a handful of times. The rearrangement joins TRBV7-3 to TRBJ2-4; possible D gene TRBD2, 5 bases. The length of the CDR3 is 13 residues. Per germline, CDR1 SGHTA and CDR2 FQGTGA. Trimming shortened V by 4 bases and J by 6 bases, and 10 bases separated the two germline ends. DNA for the CDR3: TGTGCCAGCAGCTCCGCGGGCGGAAACATTCAGTACTTC. Translated, it gives CASSSAGGNIQYF.

The sample holds one count of this clone. The rearrangement uses TRBV5-1 and TRBJ1-2; the match to TRBD1 covers 7 bases. CDR3 size: 14 residues. V was pared by 1 base and J by 5 bases, with 5 bases of the junction left unmatched. The germline gives CDR1 SGHRS, CDR2 YFSETQ. CDR3 nucleotides: TGCGCCAGCAGCTTGTCCGGGACAGATTATGGCTACACCTTC. The encoded protein is CASSLSGTDYGYTF.

This rearrangement joins TRBV3-1 (or the pseudogene TRBV3-2) to TRBJ1-6; possibly TRBD1 for D (5 bases). There are 14 residues in the CDR3. CDR1 LGHDT and CDR2 YNNKEL come from the germline V gene (reference sequence). With 3 bases removed from V and 6 bases from J, the gap between germline ends came to 9 bases. The CDR3 nucleotides read TGTGCCAGCAGCCAGGGACTGACTAATTCACCCCTCCACTTT. Translation: CASSQGLTNSPLHF.

This rearrangement joins TRBV27 to TRBJ2-7, with D possibly being TRBD1 (6 bases). In germline, CDR1 is MNHEY, CDR2 SMNVEV (reference sequence). Trimming took off 4 bases at V and 1 base at J, with 11 bases between the two ends. The length of the CDR3 is 14 residues. The CDR3: CASSSAQGSYEQYF. The CDR3 nucleotides are TGTGCCAGCAGTTCAGCGCAGGGGTCCTACGAGCAGTACTTC.

The chain joins TRBV5-6 to TRBJ1-2; 10 positions match TRBD1. The CDR3 consists of 13 residues. Germline CDR1 and CDR2: SGHDT and YYEEEE. The V gene end was trimmed by 3 bases and the J gene end by 8 bases; junction bases not matched to a gene: 4. Here the CDR3 DNA reads TGTGCCAGCAGCTGGACAGGGGGAGGCGGCTACACCTTC. This codes for CASSWTGGGGYTF.

The V and J genes are TRBV19 and TRBJ2-1, with D possibly being TRBD2 (6 bases). V lost 8 bases to trimming and J lost 6 bases, with 17 bases between them. This CDR3 is 14 amino acids long. Germline loops: CDR1 LNHDA, CDR2 SQIVND (reference sequence). Written as DNA, the CDR3 is TGTGCCAGTGCTCAGGGAGGACTGGGCAATGAGCAGTTCTTC. Its protein product is CASAQGGLGNEQFF.

V usage is TRBV5-4 and J usage is TRBJ2-1, with D maybe TRBD1 (6 bases). V was clipped by 3 bases and J by 5 bases, with 15 bases between them. This CDR3 spans 15 amino acids. Germline V lookup: CDR1 SGHNT, CDR2 YYREEE (reference sequence). Written as DNA, the CDR3 is TGTGCCAGCAGCTCCGGACAGAGGGTGAACAATGAGCAGTTCTTC. Its protein product is CASSSGQRVNNEQFF.

The chain recombines TRBV7-2 with TRBJ2-2; 9 positions match TRBD2. Germline V gene data show CDR1 as SGHTA and CDR2 as FQGNSA. The V segment lost 5 bases and the J segment 9 bases; nucleotides outside the gene matches: 7. This CDR3 has 14 amino acids. Written as DNA, the CDR3 is TGTGCCAGCAGCCCCGGGACTAGCTTCCGGGAGCTGTTTTTT. Translated: CASSPGTSFRELFF.

This clone was counted once. The chain links TRBV5-4 to TRBJ2-3; 12 positions match TRBD2. Germline CDR1 is SGHNT and CDR2 is YYREEE (reference sequence). The CDR3 is 17 amino acids. J was trimmed by 4 bases and V by 4 bases; bases with no gene match: 10. CDR3 region: CASSQPFSSGGADTQYF. The DNA for the CDR3 is TGTGCCAGCAGCCAACCGTTTTCTAGCGGGGGGGCAGATACGCAGTATTTT.

As concerns this clone: At the DNA level, this CDR3 is encoded by other sequences in the same sample as well. The V and J genes are TRBV2 and TRBJ1-4; 9 nucleotides align to TRBD1. The CDR3 has 14 amino acids. After removal of 1 base from V and 6 bases from J, the junction contained 0 bases not matched to a gene. Germline CDR1 is SNHLY and CDR2 is FYNNEI. The CDR3 region is CASSEGTGDEKLFF. As DNA, the CDR3 is TGTGCCAGCAGTGAAGGGACAGGGGATGAAAAACTGTTTTTT.

The J gene is TRBJ1-1, the V gene TRBV29-1; 7 positions agree with TRBD1. The V gene's germline CDR1 is SQVTM and CDR2 ANQGSEA. The junction had 17 bases not matched to a gene; V was cut back by 5 bases and J by 5 bases. This CDR3 comprises 16 residues. The CDR3 sequence: CSVSLPLLQGRTEAFF. DNA for the CDR3: TGCAGCGTTTCTCTGCCCCTGCTACAGGGGAGGACTGAAGCTTTCTTT.

The chain is built from TRBV9 and TRBJ1-4, with TRBD1 matching over 12 bases. Unmatched junction bases numbered 2, after V lost 0 bases and J lost 8 bases. From germline, CDR1 is SGDLS and CDR2 YYNGEE. The CDR3 length is 15 residues. Written as DNA, the CDR3 is TGTGCCAGCAGCGTAGGGGACAGGGGGCAGGAAAAACTGTTTTTT. Translating gives CASSVGDRGQEKLFF.

The CDR3 spells CASSVGLWETQYF. CDR3 nucleotides: TGTGCCAGCAGCGTAGGGCTGTGGGAGACCCAGTACTTC. The V call is TRBV9, the J call TRBJ2-5, with D hard to call. The V and J ends lost 0 bases and 5 bases respectively, with 8 bases between them. The CDR3 totals 13 residues. Germline V gene sequence: CDR1 SGDLS, CDR2 YYNGEE.

The chain has TRBV25-1 and TRBJ2-4; 7 positions match TRBD1. The CDR3 is made up of 15 amino acids. The V gene end was trimmed by 2 bases and the J gene end by 3 bases; junction bases not matched to a gene: 4. The germline V gene has CDR1 MGHDK and CDR2 SYGVNS. The CDR3 DNA follows: TGTGCCAGCAGTGAAGGGCCAGGGGGCAAAAACATTCAGTACTTC. Residues: CASSEGPGGKNIQYF.

This clone was seen only once. The rearrangement uses TRBV9 and TRBJ1-2; 8 bases are shared with TRBD1. From germline, CDR1 is SGDLS and CDR2 YYNGEE. There are 14 residues in the CDR3. Trimming took 4 bases from V and 4 from J; bases not matched to a gene: 6. This chain's CDR3 is CASSSDRAIYGYTF. The CDR3, as DNA: TGTGCCAGCAGCTCGGACAGGGCCATCTATGGCTACACCTTC.